This T cell receptor beta chain originates from a study of blood T cell repertoires in COVID-19. Trimming took 5 bases from V and 6 from J; bases not matched to a gene: 6. The CDR3 totals 13 residues. Germline V gene data show CDR1 as SGHTA and CDR2 as FQGTGA. Repertoires were generated with immunoSEQ multiplex PCR, while TCRdb's copy carries only in-frame clones and drops some. This sample has roughly 150,000 clones, with about 88% found just once. The receptor's source is a man aged 50 to 60 who had recovered from COVID-19. The sample was PBMCs or T cells enriched from blood (not recorded which). The V call is TRBV7-3, the J call TRBJ1-2; 7 positions match TRBD1. The CDR3 DNA sequence: TGTGCCAGCAGCCCCCAACAGGGGCATGGCTACACCTTC. Encoded protein: CASSPQQGHGYTF.